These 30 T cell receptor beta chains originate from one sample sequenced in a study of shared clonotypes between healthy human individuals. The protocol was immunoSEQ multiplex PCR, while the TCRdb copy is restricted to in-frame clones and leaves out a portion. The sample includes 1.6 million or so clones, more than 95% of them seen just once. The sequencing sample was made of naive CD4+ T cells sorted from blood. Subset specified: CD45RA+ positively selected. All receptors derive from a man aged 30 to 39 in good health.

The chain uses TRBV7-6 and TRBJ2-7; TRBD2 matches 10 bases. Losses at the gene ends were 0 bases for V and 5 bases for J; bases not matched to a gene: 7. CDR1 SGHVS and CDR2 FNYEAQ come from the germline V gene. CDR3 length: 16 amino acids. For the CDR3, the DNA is TGTGCCAGCAGCTTAGCAACTAGCGGGACTCTACACGAGCAGTACTTC. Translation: CASSLATSGTLHEQYF.

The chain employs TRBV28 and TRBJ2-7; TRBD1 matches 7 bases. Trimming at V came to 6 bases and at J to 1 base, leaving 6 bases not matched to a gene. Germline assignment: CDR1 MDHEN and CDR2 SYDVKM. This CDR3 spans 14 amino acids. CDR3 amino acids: CASRTTGRSYEQYF. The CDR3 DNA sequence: TGTGCCAGCAGGACGACAGGGCGTTCCTACGAGCAGTACTTC.

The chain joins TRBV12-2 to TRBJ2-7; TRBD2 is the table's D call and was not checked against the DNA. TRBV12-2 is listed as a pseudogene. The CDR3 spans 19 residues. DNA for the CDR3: TGTGCAAGTCGCTTAGCAAAAGGGGTCTCGCGGGAGAGAAGCTACGAGCAGTACTTC. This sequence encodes CASRLAKGVSRERSYEQYF.

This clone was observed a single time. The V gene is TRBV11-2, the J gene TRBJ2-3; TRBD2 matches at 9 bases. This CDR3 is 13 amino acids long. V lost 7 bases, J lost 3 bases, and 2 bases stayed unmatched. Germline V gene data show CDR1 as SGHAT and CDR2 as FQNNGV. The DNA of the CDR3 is TGTGCCAGCACCCTAGCGGGAACAGATACGCAGTATTTT. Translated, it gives CASTLAGTDTQYF. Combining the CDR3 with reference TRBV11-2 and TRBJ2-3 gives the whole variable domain EAGVAQSPRYKIIEKRQSVAFWCNPISGHATLYWYQQILGQGPKLLIQFQNNGVVDDSQLPKDRFSAERLKGVDSTLKIQPAKLEDSAVYLCASTLAGTDTQYFGPGTRLTVL.

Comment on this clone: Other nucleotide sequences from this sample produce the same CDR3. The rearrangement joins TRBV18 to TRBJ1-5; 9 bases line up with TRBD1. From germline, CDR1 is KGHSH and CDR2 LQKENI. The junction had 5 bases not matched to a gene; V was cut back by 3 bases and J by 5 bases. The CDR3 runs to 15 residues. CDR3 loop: CASSPGTGSDQPQHF. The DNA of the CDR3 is TGTGCCAGCTCACCCGGGACAGGGTCCGATCAGCCCCAGCATTTT.

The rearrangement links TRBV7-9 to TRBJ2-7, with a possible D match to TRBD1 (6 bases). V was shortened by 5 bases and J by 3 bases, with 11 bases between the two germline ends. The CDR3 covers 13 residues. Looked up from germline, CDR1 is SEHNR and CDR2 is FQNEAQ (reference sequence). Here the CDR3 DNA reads TGTGCCAGCAGCCGGGACACGATCTACGAGCAGTACTTC. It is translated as CASSRDTIYEQYF. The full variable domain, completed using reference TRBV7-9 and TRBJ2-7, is DTGVSQNPRHKITKRGQNVTFRCDPISEHNRLYWYRQTLGQGPEFLTYFQNEAQLEKSRLLSDRFSAERPKGSFSTLEIQRTEQGDSAMYLCASSRDTIYEQYFGPGTRLTVT.

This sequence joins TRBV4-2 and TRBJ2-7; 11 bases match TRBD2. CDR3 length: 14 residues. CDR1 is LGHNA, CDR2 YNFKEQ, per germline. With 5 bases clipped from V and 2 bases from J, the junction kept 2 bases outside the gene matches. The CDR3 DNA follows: TGTGCCAGCAGCGGGACTAGCGGCCCCTACGAGCAGTACTTC. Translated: CASSGTSGPYEQYF.

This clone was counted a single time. The CDR3 sequence is CATTSGRTTGELFF. CDR3 bases: TGTGCCACGACTAGCGGGAGGACCACCGGGGAGCTGTTTTTT. This chain joins TRBV10-3 and TRBJ2-2; TRBD2 aligns across 13 bases. CDR3 length: 14 residues. Trimming removed 10 bases from V and 4 bases from J; junction bases left unmatched: 3. Per the germline V gene, CDR1 is ENHRY and CDR2 is SYGVKD.

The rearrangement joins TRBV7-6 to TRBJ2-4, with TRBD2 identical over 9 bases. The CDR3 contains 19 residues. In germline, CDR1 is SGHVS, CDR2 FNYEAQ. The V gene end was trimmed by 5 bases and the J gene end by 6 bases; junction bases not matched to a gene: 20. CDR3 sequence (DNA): TGTGCCAGCAGCCGTCTGCCGGGTAGCGGGAGTGTAGCAACAAACATTCAGTACTTC. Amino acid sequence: CASSRLPGSGSVATNIQYF.

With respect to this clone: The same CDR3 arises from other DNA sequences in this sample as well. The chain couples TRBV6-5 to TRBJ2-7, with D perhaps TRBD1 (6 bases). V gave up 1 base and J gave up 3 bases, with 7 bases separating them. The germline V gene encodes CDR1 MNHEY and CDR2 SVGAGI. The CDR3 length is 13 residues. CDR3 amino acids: CASSYLGGYEQYF. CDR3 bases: TGTGCCAGCAGTTACTTAGGGGGCTACGAGCAGTACTTC.

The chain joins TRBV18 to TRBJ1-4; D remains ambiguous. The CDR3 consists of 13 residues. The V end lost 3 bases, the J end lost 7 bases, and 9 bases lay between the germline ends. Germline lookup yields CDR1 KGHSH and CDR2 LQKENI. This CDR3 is CASSPEMGEKLFF. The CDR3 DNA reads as TGTGCCAGCTCACCCGAGATGGGTGAAAAACTGTTTTTT. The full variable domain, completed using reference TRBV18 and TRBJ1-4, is NAGVMQNPRHLVRRRGQEARLRCSPMKGHSHVYWYRQLPEEGLKFMVYLQKENIIDESGMPKERFSAEFPKEGPSILRIQQVVRGDSAAYFCASSPEMGEKLFFGSGTQLSVL.

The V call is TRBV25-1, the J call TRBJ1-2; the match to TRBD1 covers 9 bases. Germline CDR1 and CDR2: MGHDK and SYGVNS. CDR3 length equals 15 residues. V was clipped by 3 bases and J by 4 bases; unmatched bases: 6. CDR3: CASSDPGTGSYGYTF. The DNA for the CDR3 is TGTGCCAGCAGTGACCCCGGGACAGGGTCCTATGGCTACACCTTC.

CDR3 nucleotides: TGTGCCAGCAGACTGAGTGCGGGAACCAACTCCTACGAGCAGTACTTC. It is translated as CASRLSAGTNSYEQYF. V usage is TRBV6-6 and J usage is TRBJ2-7, with D maybe TRBD2 (6 bases). With 6 bases removed from V and 0 bases from J, the gap between germline ends came to 18 bases. This CDR3 comprises 16 residues. Germline-derived CDR1 and CDR2 are MNHNY and SVGAGI (reference sequence).

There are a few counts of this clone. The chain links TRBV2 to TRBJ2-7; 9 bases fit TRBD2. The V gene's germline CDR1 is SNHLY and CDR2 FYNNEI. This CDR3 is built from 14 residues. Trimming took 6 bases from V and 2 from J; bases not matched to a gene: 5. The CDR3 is CASRGSGSAYEQYF. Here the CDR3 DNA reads TGTGCCAGCAGGGGTAGCGGGAGCGCCTACGAGCAGTACTTC.

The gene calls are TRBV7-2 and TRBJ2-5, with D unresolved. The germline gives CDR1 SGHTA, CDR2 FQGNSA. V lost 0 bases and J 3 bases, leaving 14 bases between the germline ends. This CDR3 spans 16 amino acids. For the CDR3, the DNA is TGTGCCAGCAGCTTAGCCCTTTTAGGCGGAGAAGAGACCCAGTACTTC. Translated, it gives CASSLALLGGEETQYF. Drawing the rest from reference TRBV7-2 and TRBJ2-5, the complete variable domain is GAGVSQSPSNKVTEKGKDVELRCDPISGHTALYWYRQSLGQGLEFLIYFQGNSAPDKSGLPSDRFSAERTGGSVSTLTIQRTQQEDSAVYLCASSLALLGGEETQYFGPGTRLLVL.

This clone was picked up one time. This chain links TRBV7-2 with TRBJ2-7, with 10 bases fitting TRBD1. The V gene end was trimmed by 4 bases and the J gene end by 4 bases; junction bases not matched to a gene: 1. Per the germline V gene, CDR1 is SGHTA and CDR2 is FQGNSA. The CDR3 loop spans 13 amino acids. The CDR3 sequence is CASSWTGGYEQYF. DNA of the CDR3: TGTGCCAGCAGCTGGACAGGGGGTTACGAGCAGTACTTC.

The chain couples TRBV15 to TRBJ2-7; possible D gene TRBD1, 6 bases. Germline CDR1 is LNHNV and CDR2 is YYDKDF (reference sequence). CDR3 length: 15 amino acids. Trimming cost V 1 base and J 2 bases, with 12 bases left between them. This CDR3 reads CATSRGGGIAYEQYF. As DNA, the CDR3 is TGTGCCACCAGCAGAGGAGGGGGTATCGCCTACGAGCAGTACTTC.

As DNA, the CDR3 is TGCGCCAGCAGCTTGGAGGGACTAGCGGGGCGAAATGAGCAGTTCTTC. The encoded protein is CASSLEGLAGRNEQFF. The chain has TRBV5-1 and TRBJ2-1; 13 bases are shared with TRBD2. There are 16 residues in the CDR3. V lost 0 bases, J lost 7 bases, and 4 bases stayed unmatched. Germline CDR1 and CDR2: SGHRS and YFSETQ.

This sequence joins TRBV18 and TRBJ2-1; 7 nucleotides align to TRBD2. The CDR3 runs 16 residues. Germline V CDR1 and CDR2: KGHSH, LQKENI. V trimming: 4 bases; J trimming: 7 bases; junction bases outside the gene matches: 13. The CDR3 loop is CASSLYLAGDGNEQFF. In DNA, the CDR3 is TGTGCCAGCTCACTATATCTGGCGGGAGACGGTAATGAGCAGTTCTTC.

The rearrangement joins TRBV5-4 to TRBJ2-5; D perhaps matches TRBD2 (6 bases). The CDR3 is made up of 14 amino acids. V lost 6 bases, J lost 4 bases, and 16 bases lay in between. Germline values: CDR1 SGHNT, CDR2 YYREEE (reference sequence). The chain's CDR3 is CASTNRVGGETQYF. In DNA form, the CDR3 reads TGTGCCAGCACCAACCGAGTGGGGGGAGAGACCCAGTACTTC.

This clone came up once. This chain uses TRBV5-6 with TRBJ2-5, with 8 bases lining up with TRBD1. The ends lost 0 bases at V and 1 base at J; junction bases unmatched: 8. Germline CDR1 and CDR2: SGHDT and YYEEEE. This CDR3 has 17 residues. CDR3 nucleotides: TGTGCCAGCAGCTTGGTCGGGCGACAGGGGAGCCAAGAGACCCAGTACTTC. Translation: CASSLVGRQGSQETQYF.

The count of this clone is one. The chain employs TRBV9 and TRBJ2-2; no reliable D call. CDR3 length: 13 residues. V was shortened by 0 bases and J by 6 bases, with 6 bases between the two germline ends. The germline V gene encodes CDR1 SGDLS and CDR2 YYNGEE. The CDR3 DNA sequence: TGTGCCAGCAGCGTAGTGGACGCCGGGGAGCTGTTTTTT. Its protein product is CASSVVDAGELFF.

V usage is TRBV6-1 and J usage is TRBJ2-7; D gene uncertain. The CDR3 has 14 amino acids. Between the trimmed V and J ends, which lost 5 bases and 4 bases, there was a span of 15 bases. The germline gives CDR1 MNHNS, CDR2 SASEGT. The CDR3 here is CASSISSQPYEQYF. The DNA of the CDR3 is TGTGCCAGCAGTATTTCGTCCCAACCTTACGAGCAGTACTTC.

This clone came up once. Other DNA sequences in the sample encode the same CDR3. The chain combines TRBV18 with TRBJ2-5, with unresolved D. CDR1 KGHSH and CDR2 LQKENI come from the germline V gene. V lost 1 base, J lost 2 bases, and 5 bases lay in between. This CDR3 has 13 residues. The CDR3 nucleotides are TGTGCCAGCTCACCACTCCCACAAGAGACCCAGTACTTC. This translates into CASSPLPQETQYF.

The CDR3 reads CASSLYLLAGAGNEQFF. CDR3 bases: TGTGCCAGCAGCTTGTATTTACTAGCGGGAGCTGGCAATGAGCAGTTCTTC. The rearrangement links TRBV5-6 to TRBJ2-1, with 11 bases lining up with TRBD2. The CDR3 length is 17 residues. V dropped 1 base and J dropped 6; count of bases not matched to a gene: 9. Germline values: CDR1 SGHDT, CDR2 YYEEEE.

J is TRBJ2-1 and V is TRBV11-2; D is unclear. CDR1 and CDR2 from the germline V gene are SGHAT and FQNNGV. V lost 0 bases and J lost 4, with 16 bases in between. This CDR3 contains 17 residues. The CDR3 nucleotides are TGTGCCAGCAGCTTAGATCTAATCGGATTGGGTTACAATGAGCAGTTCTTC. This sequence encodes CASSLDLIGLGYNEQFF.

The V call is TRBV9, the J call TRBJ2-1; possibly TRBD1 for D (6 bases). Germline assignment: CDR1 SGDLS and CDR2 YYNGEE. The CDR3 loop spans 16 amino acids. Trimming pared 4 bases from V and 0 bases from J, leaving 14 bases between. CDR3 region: CASSFTGTSSYNEQFF. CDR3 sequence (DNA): TGTGCCAGCAGCTTCACCGGGACAAGCTCCTACAATGAGCAGTTCTTC.

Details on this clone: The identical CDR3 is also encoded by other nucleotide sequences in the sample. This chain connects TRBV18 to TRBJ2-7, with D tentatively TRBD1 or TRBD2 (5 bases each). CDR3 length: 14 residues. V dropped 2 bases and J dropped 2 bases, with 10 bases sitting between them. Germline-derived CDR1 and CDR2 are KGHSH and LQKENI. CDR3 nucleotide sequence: TGTGCCAGCTCACCAGGGACGGGAACCTACGAGCAGTACTTC. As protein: CASSPGTGTYEQYF.

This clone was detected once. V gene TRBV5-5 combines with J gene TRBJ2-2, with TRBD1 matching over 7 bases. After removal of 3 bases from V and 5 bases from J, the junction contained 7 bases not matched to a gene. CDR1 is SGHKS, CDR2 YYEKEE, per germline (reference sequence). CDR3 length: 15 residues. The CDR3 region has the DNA TGTGCCAGCAGCTCGACCGGACAGGATACCGGGGAGCTGTTTTTT. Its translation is CASSSTGQDTGELFF. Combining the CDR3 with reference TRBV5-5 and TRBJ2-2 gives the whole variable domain DAGVTQSPTHLIKTRGQQVTLRCSPISGHKSVSWYQQVLGQGPQFIFQYYEKEERGRGNFPDRFSARQFPNYSSELNVNALLLGDSALYLCASSSTGQDTGELFFGEGSRLTVL.

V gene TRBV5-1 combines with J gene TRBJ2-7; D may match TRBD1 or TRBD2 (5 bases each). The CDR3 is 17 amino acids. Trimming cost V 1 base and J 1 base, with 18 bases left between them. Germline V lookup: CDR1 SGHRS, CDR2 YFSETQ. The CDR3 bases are TGCGCCAGCAGCTTGAAGGGACCACCATCAGCGTCCTACGAGCAGTACTTC. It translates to CASSLKGPPSASYEQYF.